A single sample gave rise to the 14 T cell receptor beta chains below, sequenced in a study of cytomegalovirus exposure and HLA in healthy donors. The PCR had 60 Vbeta and 13 Jbeta primers. Clones were sequenced by immunoSEQ multiplex PCR, and TCRdb holds only the in-frame ones, with some missing. This table has approximately 140,000 clones, approximately 80% appearing once. Material for sequencing was PBMCs. The receptors stem from a woman aged 35 to 49 in good health and CMV-seropositive.

V gene TRBV6-5 combines with J gene TRBJ2-5; TRBD1 is a possible D gene (6 bases). CDR3 length: 14 amino acids. Germline V gene lookup returns CDR1 MNHEY and CDR2 SVGAGI. Trimming stripped 7 bases from V and 2 bases from J, with 14 bases between. Written as DNA, the CDR3 is TGTGCCAGCACTCACCAGGGGCCACAAGAGACCCAGTACTTC. Amino acids: CASTHQGPQETQYF.

CDR3 coding DNA: TGTGCCAGCAAGGGGGACAGGGTAAGCAATCAGCCCCAGCATTTT. Translating it yields CASKGDRVSNQPQHF. This rearrangement joins TRBV2 to TRBJ1-5; TRBD1 aligns across 9 bases. The CDR3 runs to 15 residues. Germline V lookup: CDR1 SNHLY, CDR2 FYNNEI. The V gene end was trimmed by 7 bases and the J gene end by 1 base; junction bases not matched to a gene: 5.

This chain uses TRBV5-1 with TRBJ2-7; 9 bases are shared with TRBD1. V lost 0 bases and J lost 4; bases outside the gene matches: 8. Germline CDR1 reads SGHRS; CDR2 reads YFSETQ. The length of the CDR3 is 16 residues. This CDR3 reads CASSLARDRVIYEQYF. CDR3 sequence (DNA): TGCGCCAGCAGCTTGGCCCGGGACAGGGTAATTTACGAGCAGTACTTC.

This chain connects TRBV7-2 to TRBJ1-1, with 8 bases lining up with TRBD1. This CDR3 is built from 15 residues. The V segment lost 6 bases and the J segment 1 base; nucleotides outside the gene matches: 7. Germline V lookup: CDR1 SGHTA, CDR2 FQGNSA. The CDR3 is CASRQAGQGNTEAFF. The DNA of the CDR3 is TGTGCCAGCAGGCAAGCCGGACAGGGGAACACTGAAGCTTTCTTT.

This chain connects TRBV6-1 to TRBJ1-2, with 8 bases aligning to TRBD1. The CDR3 sequence is 14 residues long. The V gene's germline CDR1 is MNHNS and CDR2 SASEGT. J lost 5 bases, V lost 0 bases, and 2 bases had no gene match. CDR3 in amino acids: CASSEANRGYGYTF. CDR3 sequence (DNA): TGTGCCAGCAGTGAAGCGAACAGGGGGTATGGCTACACCTTC.

The chain employs TRBV23-1 and TRBJ2-7; 7 bases are a match to TRBD1. TRBV23-1 is recorded as an ORF, its role being uncertain. This CDR3 has 15 residues. With 4 bases clipped from V and 4 bases from J, the junction kept 10 bases outside the gene matches. The DNA for the CDR3 is TGCGCCAGCAGTCCCCTGCGACAGGGAACTTACGAGCAGTACTTC. It codes for CASSPLRQGTYEQYF.

The genes are TRBV29-1 and TRBJ2-3; D ambiguous. This CDR3 has 12 residues. Germline-derived CDR1 and CDR2 are SQVTM and ANQGSEA. The CDR3 loop is CSYRVGTDTQYF. CDR3 coding DNA: TGCAGTTACCGGGTGGGCACAGATACGCAGTATTTT.

In this sample, this clone turned up once. This sequence joins TRBV18 and TRBJ1-1; D remains ambiguous. This CDR3 is 14 amino acids long. Germline CDR1 reads KGHSH; CDR2 reads LQKENI. Trimming removed 6 bases at V and 3 bases at J, with 14 bases between. DNA for the CDR3: TGTGCCAGCTCCGGGAGGGCTGGGGACACTGAAGCTTTCTTT. It specifies CASSGRAGDTEAFF.

The chain uses TRBV15 and TRBJ2-4, with D maybe TRBD2 (5 bases). The germline V gene has CDR1 LNHNV and CDR2 YYDKDF (reference sequence). Between the trimmed V and J ends, which lost 0 bases and 9 bases, there was a span of 9 bases. CDR3 length: 13 amino acids. The CDR3 is CATSRDRTGIQYF. The CDR3 DNA reads TGTGCCACCAGCAGAGATCGGACTGGCATTCAGTACTTC. Supplemented by reference TRBV15 and TRBJ2-4, the full variable domain reads DAMVIQNPRYQVTQFGKPVTLSCSQTLNHNVMYWYQQKSSQAPKLLFHYYDKDFNNEADTPDNFQSRRPNTSFCFLDIRSPGLGDTAMYLCATSRDRTGIQYFGAGTRLSVL.

J is TRBJ2-5 and V is TRBV28; a possible D gene is TRBD1 (6 bases). Germline V lookup: CDR1 MDHEN, CDR2 SYDVKM. V gave up 10 bases and J gave up 7 bases, with 19 bases separating them. This CDR3 is built from 13 residues. The DNA of the CDR3 is TGTGCCACCGGAGCGCAGGGGCTGGGGACCCAGTACTTC. Its translation is CATGAQGLGTQYF.

This rearrangement joins TRBV5-4 to TRBJ1-1, with TRBD1 as a possible D gene (6 bases). Germline CDR1 reads SGHNT; CDR2 reads YYREEE (reference sequence). Trimming pared 0 bases from V and 0 bases from J, leaving 9 bases between. CDR3 size: 15 residues. The CDR3 sequence: CASSLEGGLNTEAFF. DNA for the CDR3: TGTGCCAGCAGCTTGGAGGGGGGGCTGAACACTGAAGCTTTCTTT.

The chain links TRBV4-1 to TRBJ2-3; 8 nucleotides match TRBD1. V dropped 0 bases and J dropped 5; count of bases not matched to a gene: 4. The CDR3 runs 15 residues. Germline values: CDR1 MGHRA, CDR2 YSYEKL. Here the CDR3 reads CASSQEGTGKDTQYF. The DNA for the CDR3 is TGCGCCAGCAGCCAAGAAGGGACAGGCAAAGATACGCAGTATTTT.

The chain has TRBV7-3 and TRBJ1-2, with 9 positions matching TRBD1. Germline CDR1 and CDR2: SGHTA and FQGTGA. The CDR3 runs to 13 residues. The V and J ends lost 5 bases and 7 bases, in that order; junction bases with no gene match: 5. The DNA for the CDR3 is TGTGCCAGCAGCCCCGGGACAGGGTCTGGCTACACCTTC. Amino acids: CASSPGTGSGYTF.

The chain joins TRBV4-2 to TRBJ2-2; 7 bases are shared with TRBD2. V dropped 0 bases and J dropped 9; count of bases not matched to a gene: 16. This CDR3 is 18 amino acids long. CDR1 and CDR2 from the germline V gene are LGHNA and YNFKEQ. The CDR3 reads CASSQDGRGSLTGRELFF. The CDR3 coding sequence is TGTGCCAGCAGCCAAGATGGGAGGGGATCCCTCACCGGGCGGGAGCTGTTTTTT.